The 16 T cell receptor beta chains below come from one sample, sequenced in a study of CD8+ T cells in alopecia areata. cDNA prepared by RNA extraction and subsequent reverse transcription served as the template for sequencing. TCRdb's copy holds only in-frame clones and misses some; the assay was immunoSEQ multiplex PCR. Of 95,000 to 100,000 clones in the sample, 60% to 65% were seen once. Treatment in this sample: oral pan-JAK inhibitor, 5-10 mg twice daily. The sequencing used CD8+ T cells sorted from blood, collected at week 4, from a patient treated with tofacitinib. These receptors were collected from a human donor with alopecia areata.

The V and J genes are TRBV5-4 and TRBJ2-7; tentatively, D is TRBD1 (5 bases). CDR3 length: 11 amino acids. V lost 7 bases, J lost 5 bases, and 10 bases lay in between. Per germline, CDR1 SGHNT and CDR2 YYREEE (reference sequence). The CDR3 is CASRKGDEQYF. The CDR3 DNA reads as TGTGCCAGCCGCAAAGGGGACGAGCAGTACTTC.

The chain recombines TRBV9 with TRBJ1-2; a weak D match, TRBD1 (6 bases). Trimming removed 3 bases from V and 3 bases from J, with 15 bases in between. This CDR3 is 15 amino acids long. The V gene's germline CDR1 is SGDLS and CDR2 YYNGEE. DNA of the CDR3: TGTGCCAGCAGCGCCTCCTGGGGGGGGCACTATGGCTACACCTTC. Translation: CASSASWGGHYGYTF.

This clone was picked up a small number of times. The chain recombines TRBV14 with TRBJ1-2; D uncertain. The CDR3 is 14 residues long. Germline CDR1 SGHDN, CDR2 FVKESK. Trimming took 0 bases from V and 0 from J, leaving 5 bases between them. CDR3: CASSQEGTNYGYTF. Here the CDR3 DNA reads TGTGCCAGCAGCCAAGAAGGGACTAACTATGGCTACACCTTC.

This chain joins TRBV5-6 and TRBJ1-1; D unclear. The V end was cut by 5 bases, the J end by 4 bases, with 9 bases between. In germline, CDR1 is SGHDT, CDR2 YYEEEE. This CDR3 spans 12 amino acids. The chain's CDR3 is CASSQGFTEAFF. CDR3 in DNA: TGTGCCAGCAGTCAAGGGTTCACTGAAGCTTTCTTT.

The V and J genes are TRBV19 and TRBJ1-1, with a possible D match to TRBD1 (5 bases). The CDR3 is 12 amino acids. CDR1 is LNHDA and CDR2 is SQIVND in the germline V gene (reference sequence). Trimming took 7 bases from V and 11 from J, leaving 17 bases between them. The CDR3 spells CASKLQLGTAFF. CDR3 nucleotides: TGTGCCAGTAAACTCCAGCTGGGGACGGCTTTCTTT.

V and J are TRBV7-6 and TRBJ2-5, with D unresolved. The CDR3 runs 14 residues. Germline loops: CDR1 SGHVS, CDR2 FNYEAQ. Trimming stripped 2 bases from V and 2 bases from J, with 9 bases between. For the CDR3, the DNA is TGTGCCAGCAGCTTATATGATGAGCAAGAGACCCAGTACTTC. Translated, it gives CASSLYDEQETQYF.

CDR3 sequence (DNA): TGTGCCAGCAGTTTTCAGGGATCTGTCGAGCAGTACTTC. It is translated as CASSFQGSVEQYF. This sequence joins TRBV27 and TRBJ2-7; D is perhaps TRBD1 (5 bases). This CDR3 contains 13 residues. The V gene lost 3 bases and the J gene lost 6 bases, with 12 bases spanning the gap. Germline V CDR1 and CDR2: MNHEY, SMNVEV (reference sequence).

V is TRBV29-1 and J is TRBJ2-7; D gene unclear. Trimming left V 3 bases short and J 7 bases short, with 10 bases between. The CDR3 is 11 amino acids. The germline CDR1 and CDR2 sequences are SQVTM and ANQGSEA. The CDR3, as DNA: TGCAGCGTTGAGGCCTACGGTGAGCAGTACTTC. Its translation is CSVEAYGEQYF.

V gene TRBV7-9 combines with J gene TRBJ2-7; a weak D match, TRBD2 (5 bases). The germline V gene encodes CDR1 SEHNR and CDR2 FQNEAQ (reference sequence). This CDR3 comprises 14 residues. V was clipped by 2 bases and J by 4 bases, with 12 bases between them. Here the CDR3 reads CASSLSGLGYEQYF. CDR3 DNA sequence: TGTGCCAGCAGCTTATCGGGGTTGGGGTACGAGCAGTACTTC.

This clone has at least ten counts. This sequence joins TRBV7-9 and TRBJ2-3; no firm D call. The CDR3 sequence is 12 residues long. Trimming removed 5 bases from V and 9 bases from J, with 12 bases in between. Germline CDR1 is SEHNR and CDR2 is FQNEAQ (reference sequence). The CDR3 DNA reads as TGTGCCAGCAGCGTGTCTCGAGAGACGCAGTATTTT. Protein: CASSVSRETQYF.

The chain couples TRBV27 to TRBJ1-2, with D unresolved. The CDR3 has 12 amino acids. Trimming shortened V by 3 bases and J by 8 bases, and 10 bases separated the two germline ends. Looked up from germline, CDR1 is MNHEY and CDR2 is SMNVEV (reference sequence). The CDR3 here is CASSFGGLGYTF. The CDR3 DNA reads TGTGCCAGCAGTTTTGGAGGTCTCGGCTACACCTTC.

This sequence joins TRBV27 and TRBJ1-5; 7 bases are shared with TRBD1. J gave up 7 bases and V 5 bases, and 14 bases lay outside the gene matches. CDR1 is MNHEY and CDR2 is SMNVEV in the germline V gene (reference sequence). The CDR3 consists of 16 residues. CDR3 sequence: CASSTREGGFGQPQHF. The CDR3 DNA is TGTGCCAGCAGTACCAGGGAAGGGGGCTTTGGGCAGCCCCAGCATTTT.

This clone showed up just a few times. The chain is built from TRBV7-9 and TRBJ1-5; the D is unclear. V gave up 3 bases and J gave up 4 bases, with 4 bases separating them. CDR3 length equals 12 residues. Germline loops: CDR1 SEHNR, CDR2 FQNEAQ (reference sequence). For the CDR3, the DNA is TGTGCCAGCAGCTTGACGAATCAGCCCCAGCATTTT. Translation: CASSLTNQPQHF.

The gene calls are TRBV11-2 and TRBJ2-1, with a tentative D call TRBD2 (5 bases). The CDR3 is 11 residues long. V was cut by 1 base and J by 11 bases, with 6 bases left in between. Germline CDR1 is SGHAT and CDR2 is FQNNGV. The CDR3 DNA is TGTGCCAGCAGCTTAGGGAGGAAGCAGTTCTTC. Its translation: CASSLGRKQFF. The full variable domain, rest sourced from reference TRBV11-2 and TRBJ2-1, is EAGVAQSPRYKIIEKRQSVAFWCNPISGHATLYWYQQILGQGPKLLIQFQNNGVVDDSQLPKDRFSAERLKGVDSTLKIQPAKLEDSAVYLCASSLGRKQFFGPGTRLTVL.

This chain connects TRBV29-1 to TRBJ2-3; D is uncertain. The ends were cut back, 5 bases at V and 2 bases at J, with 14 bases in the middle. The CDR3 length is 14 residues. Germline V gene lookup returns CDR1 SQVTM and CDR2 ANQGSEA. The DNA of the CDR3 is TGCAGCGTTTATCGGCCCGACTCCACAGATACGCAGTATTTT. Encoded protein: CSVYRPDSTDTQYF.

This clone was counted a few times. The J gene is TRBJ2-2, the V gene TRBV27; the D is unclear. This CDR3 has 12 amino acids. V shed 1 base and J shed 6 bases, with 3 bases lying between them. From germline, CDR1 is MNHEY and CDR2 SMNVEV (reference sequence). The CDR3 region has the DNA TGTGCCAGCAGTTTATTAGCCGGGGAGCTGTTTTTT. This translates into CASSLLAGELFF.